This T cell receptor beta chain appears in the sequencing data of a study of T cells in Graves' hyperthyroidism and ophthalmopathy. Study overall: Peripheral blood draws took place at initial diagnosis, ahead of any treatment.

Germline V CDR1 and CDR2: DFQATT, SNEGSKA (reference sequence). The CDR3 extends over 16 amino acids. In regard to this clonotype: A read error is possible here, since a much larger clone lies one base away.

The study excluded patients with uncontrolled infection, other autoimmune disease, pregnancy or lactation. The source material, RNA transcripts, was used to amplify TCR beta CDR3 regions. First-round RT-PCR with HTBI primers amplified the TCR CDR3 region. MiXCR, applied by TCRdb to the multiplex PCR reads, yields one record per CDR3 protein. This table has approximately 400,000 distinct CDR3 sequences, roughly 19% appearing once. The receptor was derived from a woman aged 18-30 years with Graves' hyperthyroidism. The J gene is TRBJ1-2, the V gene TRBV20-1; tentative D call: TRBD1 (5 bases). Material: blood. The CDR3 bases are TGCAGTGCTAGGAGCCCTTGGGGACGGGGGTACTATGTCTACACCTTC. It codes for CSARSPWGRGYYVYTF.